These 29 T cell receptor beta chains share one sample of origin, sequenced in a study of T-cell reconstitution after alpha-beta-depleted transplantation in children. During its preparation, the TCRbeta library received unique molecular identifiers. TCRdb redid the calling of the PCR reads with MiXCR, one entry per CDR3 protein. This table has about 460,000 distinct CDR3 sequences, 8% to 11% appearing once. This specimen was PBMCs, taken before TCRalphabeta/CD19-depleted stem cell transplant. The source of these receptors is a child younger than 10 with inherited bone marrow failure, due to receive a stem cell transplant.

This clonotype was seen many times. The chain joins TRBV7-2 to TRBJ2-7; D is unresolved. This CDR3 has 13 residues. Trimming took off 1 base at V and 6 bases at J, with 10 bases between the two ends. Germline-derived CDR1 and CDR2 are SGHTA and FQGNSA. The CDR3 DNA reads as TGTGCCAGCAGCTTAGTGTCTGGATCCGAGCAGTACTTC. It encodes CASSLVSGSEQYF.

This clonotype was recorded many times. CDR3 bases: TGTGCCAGCAGTTACTCGATTGGCGCGTACGAGCAGTACTTC. Protein product: CASSYSIGAYEQYF. The chain carries TRBV6-5 and TRBJ2-7; unclear D gene. There are 14 residues in the CDR3. From germline, CDR1 is MNHEY and CDR2 SVGAGI. Trimming took off 0 bases at V and 4 bases at J, with 10 bases between the two ends.

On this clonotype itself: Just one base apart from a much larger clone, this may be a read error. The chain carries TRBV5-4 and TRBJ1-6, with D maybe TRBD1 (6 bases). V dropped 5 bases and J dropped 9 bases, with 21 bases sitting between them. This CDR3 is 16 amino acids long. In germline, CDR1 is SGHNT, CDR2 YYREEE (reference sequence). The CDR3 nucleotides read TGTGCCAGCAGTTCGTTCCCGCAGGGGTTTGTTTCACCCCTCCACTTT. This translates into CASSSFPQGFVSPLHF.

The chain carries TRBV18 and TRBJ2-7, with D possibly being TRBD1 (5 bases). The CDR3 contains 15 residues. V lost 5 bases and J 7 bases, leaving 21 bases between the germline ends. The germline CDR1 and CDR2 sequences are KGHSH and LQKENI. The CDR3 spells CASSAIRQGTREQYF. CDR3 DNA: TGTGCCAGCTCAGCTATTAGGCAGGGAACACGGGAGCAGTACTTC.

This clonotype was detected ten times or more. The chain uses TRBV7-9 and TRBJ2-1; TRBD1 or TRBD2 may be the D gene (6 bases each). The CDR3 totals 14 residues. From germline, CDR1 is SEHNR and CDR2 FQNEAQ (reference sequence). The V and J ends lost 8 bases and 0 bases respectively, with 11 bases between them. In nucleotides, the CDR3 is TGTGCCAGCGGGGGGCTACCCTCCTACAATGAGCAGTTCTTC. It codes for CASGGLPSYNEQFF.

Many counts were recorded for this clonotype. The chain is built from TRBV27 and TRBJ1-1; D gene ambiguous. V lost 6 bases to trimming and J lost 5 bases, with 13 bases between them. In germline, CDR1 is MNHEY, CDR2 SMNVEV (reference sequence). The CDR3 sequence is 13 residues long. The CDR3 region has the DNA TGTGCCAGCAGCTGGGGATCGGGGACTGAAGCTTTCTTT. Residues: CASSWGSGTEAFF.

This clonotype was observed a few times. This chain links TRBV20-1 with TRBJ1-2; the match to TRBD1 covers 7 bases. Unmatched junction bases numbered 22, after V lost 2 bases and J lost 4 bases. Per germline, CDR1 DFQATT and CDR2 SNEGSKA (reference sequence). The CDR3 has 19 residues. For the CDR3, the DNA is TGCAGTGCTAGAATAAGAGGGGGCAGGAATGTGATAGCCCGCTATGGCTACACCTTC. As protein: CSARIRGGRNVIARYGYTF.

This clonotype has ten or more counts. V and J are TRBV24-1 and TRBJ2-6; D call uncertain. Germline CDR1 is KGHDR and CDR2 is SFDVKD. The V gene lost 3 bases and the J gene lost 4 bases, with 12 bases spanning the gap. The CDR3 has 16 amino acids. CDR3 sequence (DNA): TGTGCCACCAGTGATCCGCGCACCACCGGGGCCAACGTCCTGACTTTC. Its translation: CATSDPRTTGANVLTF.

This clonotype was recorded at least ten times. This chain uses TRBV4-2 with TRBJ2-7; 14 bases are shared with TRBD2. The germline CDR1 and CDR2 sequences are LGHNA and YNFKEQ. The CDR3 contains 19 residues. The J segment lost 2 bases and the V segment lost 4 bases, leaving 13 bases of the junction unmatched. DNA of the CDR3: TGTGCCAGCAGCCCCAGACAGGGACTAGCGGGAGCTCGGGCCTACGAGCAGTACTTC. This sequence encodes CASSPRQGLAGARAYEQYF.

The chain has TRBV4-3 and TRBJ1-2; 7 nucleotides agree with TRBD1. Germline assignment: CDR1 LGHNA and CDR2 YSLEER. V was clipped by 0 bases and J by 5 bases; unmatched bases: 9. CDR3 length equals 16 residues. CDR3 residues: CASSQEFPGQFYGYTF. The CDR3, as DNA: TGCGCCAGCAGCCAAGAGTTCCCGGGACAGTTTTATGGCTACACCTTC.

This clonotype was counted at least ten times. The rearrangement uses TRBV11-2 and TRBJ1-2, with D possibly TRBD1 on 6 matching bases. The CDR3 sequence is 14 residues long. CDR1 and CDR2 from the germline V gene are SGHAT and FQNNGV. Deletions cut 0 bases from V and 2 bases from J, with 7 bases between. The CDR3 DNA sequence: TGTGCCAGCAGCTTAGAAGGGGGAAACTATGGCTACACCTTC. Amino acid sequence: CASSLEGGNYGYTF.

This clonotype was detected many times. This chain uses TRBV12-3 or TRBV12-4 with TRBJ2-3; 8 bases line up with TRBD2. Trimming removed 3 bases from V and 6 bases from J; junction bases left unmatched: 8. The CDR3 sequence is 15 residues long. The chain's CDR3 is CASSFAGGASDTQYF. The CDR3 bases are TGTGCCAGCAGTTTTGCGGGGGGCGCGAGTGATACGCAGTATTTT.

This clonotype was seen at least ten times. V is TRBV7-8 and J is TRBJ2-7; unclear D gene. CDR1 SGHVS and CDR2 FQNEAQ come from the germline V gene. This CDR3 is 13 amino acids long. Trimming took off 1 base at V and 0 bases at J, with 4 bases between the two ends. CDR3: CASSLVPSYEQYF. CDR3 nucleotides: TGTGCCAGCAGCTTAGTCCCCTCCTACGAGCAGTACTTC.

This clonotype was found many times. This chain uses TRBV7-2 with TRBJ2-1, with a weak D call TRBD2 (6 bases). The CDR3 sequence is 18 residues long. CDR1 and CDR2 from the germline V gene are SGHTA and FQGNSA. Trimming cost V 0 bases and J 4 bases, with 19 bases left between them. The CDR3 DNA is TGTGCCAGCAGCTTAGCCTCGCATGAGAGACTAGTATACAATGAGCAGTTCTTC. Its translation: CASSLASHERLVYNEQFF.

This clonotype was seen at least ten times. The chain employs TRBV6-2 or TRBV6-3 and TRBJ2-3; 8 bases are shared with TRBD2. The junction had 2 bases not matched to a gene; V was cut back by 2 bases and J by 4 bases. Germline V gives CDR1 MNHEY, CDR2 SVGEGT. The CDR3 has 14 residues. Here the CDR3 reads CASSYGGRPDTQYF. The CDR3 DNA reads TGTGCCAGCAGTTACGGCGGGAGGCCAGATACGCAGTATTTT.

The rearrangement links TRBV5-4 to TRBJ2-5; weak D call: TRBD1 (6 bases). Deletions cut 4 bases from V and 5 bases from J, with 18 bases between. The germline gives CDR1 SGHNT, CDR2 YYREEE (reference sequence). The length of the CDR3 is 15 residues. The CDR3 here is CASSPNVGARETQYF. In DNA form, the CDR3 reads TGTGCCAGCAGCCCTAATGTGGGGGCGAGGGAGACCCAGTACTTC.

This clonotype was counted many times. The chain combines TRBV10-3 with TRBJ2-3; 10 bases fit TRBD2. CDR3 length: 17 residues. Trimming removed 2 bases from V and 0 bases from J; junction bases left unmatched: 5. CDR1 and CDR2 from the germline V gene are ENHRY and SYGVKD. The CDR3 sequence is CAISEGLAVTSTDTQYF. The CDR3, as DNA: TGTGCCATCAGTGAGGGACTAGCGGTAACTAGCACAGATACGCAGTATTTT.

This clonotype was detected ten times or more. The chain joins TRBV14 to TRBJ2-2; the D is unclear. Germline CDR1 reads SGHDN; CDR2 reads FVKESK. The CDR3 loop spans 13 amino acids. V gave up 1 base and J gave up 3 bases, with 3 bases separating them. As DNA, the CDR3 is TGTGCCAGCAGCCAAGGGCACACCGGGGAGCTGTTTTTT. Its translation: CASSQGHTGELFF.

The CDR3 loop is CSALGAGFAEAFF. The DNA for the CDR3 is TGCAGCGCTCTCGGGGCAGGGTTCGCTGAAGCTTTCTTT. The rearrangement joins TRBV29-1 to TRBJ1-1; D is perhaps TRBD1 (5 bases). Germline loops: CDR1 SQVTM, CDR2 ANQGSEA. This CDR3 contains 13 residues. Trimming removed 7 bases at V and 6 bases at J, with 18 bases between.

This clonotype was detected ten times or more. DNA for the CDR3: TGCGCCAGCAGCTTGGCCCCGGCTAGCGGAGCCTACAATGAGCAGTTCTTC. Amino acids: CASSLAPASGAYNEQFF. The V call is TRBV5-1, the J call TRBJ2-1; 7 positions match TRBD2. J gave up 2 bases and V 0 bases, and 8 bases lay outside the gene matches. This CDR3 comprises 17 residues. CDR1 is SGHRS, CDR2 YFSETQ, per germline.

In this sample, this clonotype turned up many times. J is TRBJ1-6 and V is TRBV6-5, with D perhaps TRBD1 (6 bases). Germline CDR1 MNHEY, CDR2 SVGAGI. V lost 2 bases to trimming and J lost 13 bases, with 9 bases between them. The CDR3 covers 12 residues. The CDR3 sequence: CASSYRGAPLHF. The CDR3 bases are TGTGCCAGCAGTTACCGGGGGGCTCCCCTCCACTTT.

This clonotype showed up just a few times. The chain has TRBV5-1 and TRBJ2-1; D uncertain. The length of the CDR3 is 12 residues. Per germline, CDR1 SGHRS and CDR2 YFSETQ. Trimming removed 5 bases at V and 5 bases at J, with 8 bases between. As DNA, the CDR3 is TGCGCCAGCAGGGACCAAGACAATGAGCAGTTCTTC. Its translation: CASRDQDNEQFF. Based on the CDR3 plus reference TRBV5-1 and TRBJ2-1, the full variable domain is KAGVTQTPRYLIKTRGQQVTLSCSPISGHRSVSWYQQTPGQGLQFLFEYFSETQRNKGNFPGRFSGRQFSNSRSEMNVSTLELGDSALYLCASRDQDNEQFFGPGTRLTVL.

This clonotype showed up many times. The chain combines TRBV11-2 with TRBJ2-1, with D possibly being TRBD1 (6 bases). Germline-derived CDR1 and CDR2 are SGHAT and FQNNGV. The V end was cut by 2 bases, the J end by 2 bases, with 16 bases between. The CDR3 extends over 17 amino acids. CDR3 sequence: CASSLIDRPYPYNEQFF. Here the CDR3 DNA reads TGTGCCAGCAGCTTAATCGACAGGCCTTACCCCTACAATGAGCAGTTCTTC.

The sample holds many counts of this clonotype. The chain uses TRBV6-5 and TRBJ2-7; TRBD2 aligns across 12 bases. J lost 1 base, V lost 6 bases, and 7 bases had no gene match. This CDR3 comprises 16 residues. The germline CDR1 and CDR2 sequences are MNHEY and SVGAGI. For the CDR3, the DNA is TGTGCCAGCAGCACCCTGACTAGCGGGAGTTCCTACGAGCAGTACTTC. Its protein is CASSTLTSGSSYEQYF.

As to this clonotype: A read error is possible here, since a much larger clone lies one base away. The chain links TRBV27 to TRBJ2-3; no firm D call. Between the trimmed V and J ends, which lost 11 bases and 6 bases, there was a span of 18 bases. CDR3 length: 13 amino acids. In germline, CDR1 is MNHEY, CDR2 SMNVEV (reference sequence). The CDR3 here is CAGGPVFGDTQYF. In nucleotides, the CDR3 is TGTGCCGGCGGCCCCGTTTTTGGGGATACGCAGTATTTT.

In DNA, the CDR3 is TGCAGCGCGGAGCGGGGCTCCTACAATGAGCAGTTCTTC. Amino acids: CSAERGSYNEQFF. J is TRBJ2-1 and V is TRBV29-1; the match to TRBD2 covers 7 bases. CDR3 length: 13 residues. Per germline, CDR1 SQVTM and CDR2 ANQGSEA. With 7 bases clipped from V and 0 bases from J, the junction kept 3 bases outside the gene matches.

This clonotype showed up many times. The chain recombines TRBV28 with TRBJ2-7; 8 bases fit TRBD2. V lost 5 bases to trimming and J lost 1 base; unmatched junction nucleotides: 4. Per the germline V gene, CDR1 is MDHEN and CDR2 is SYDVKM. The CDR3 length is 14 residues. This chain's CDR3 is CASSQTSASYEQYF. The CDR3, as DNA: TGTGCCAGCAGTCAGACTAGCGCGTCCTACGAGCAGTACTTC. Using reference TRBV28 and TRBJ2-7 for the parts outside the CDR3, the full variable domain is DVKVTQSSRYLVKRTGEKVFLECVQDMDHENMFWYRQDPGLGLRLIYFSYDVKMKEKGDIPEGYSVSREKKERFSLILESASTNQTSMYLCASSQTSASYEQYFGPGTRLTVT.

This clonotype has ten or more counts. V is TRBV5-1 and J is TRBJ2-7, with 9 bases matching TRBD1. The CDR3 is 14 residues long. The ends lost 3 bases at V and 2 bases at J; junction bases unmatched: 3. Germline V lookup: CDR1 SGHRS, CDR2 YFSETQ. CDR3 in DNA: TGCGCCAGCAGCTGGGACAGGGCCACCTACGAGCAGTACTTC. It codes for CASSWDRATYEQYF.

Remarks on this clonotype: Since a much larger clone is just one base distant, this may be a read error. The CDR3 DNA reads TGCGCCAGCAGCAGGGGACAGTCCTACAATGAGCAGATCTTC. Protein sequence: CASSRGQSYNEQIF. The chain uses TRBV5-1 and TRBJ2-1; 7 positions match TRBD1. This CDR3 region has 14 residues. Per germline, CDR1 SGHRS and CDR2 YFSETQ.